The 5 T cell receptor beta chains listed next were all sequenced from one sample in a study of T cell repertoires in cytomegalovirus infection. No antigen has been assigned to these receptors. TCRdb re-called the reads with MiXCR, one entry per CDR3 protein. This sample has fewer than 1,000,000 distinct CDR3 sequences, with 30% to 40% found just once. Sample: cultured CD8+ T cells from PBMCs, taken from culture after CMV antigen stimulation. These receptors were obtained from a human donor in good health (CMV status not recorded). Some clones in this sample may be carry-over from other donors' samples.

CDR3 nucleotide sequence: TGCGCCAGCAGCCAGGGACTCCGCCAAGAGACCCAGTACTTC. It specifies CASSQGLRQETQYF. The chain combines TRBV4-1 with TRBJ2-5; maybe TRBD2 (6 bases). This CDR3 is built from 14 residues. Germline V gene lookup returns CDR1 MGHRA and CDR2 YSYEKL. V shed 3 bases and J shed 1 base, with 9 bases lying between them.

The chain combines TRBV2 with TRBJ2-2, with D tentatively TRBD2 (5 bases). Germline-derived CDR1 and CDR2 are SNHLY and FYNNEI. V lost 6 bases and J 5 bases, leaving 16 bases between the germline ends. The CDR3 contains 15 residues. CDR3 nucleotide sequence: TGTGCCAGCAGGTCTAGCTCTAGGATTACCGGGGAGCTGTTTTTT. Translated, it gives CASRSSSRITGELFF.

The chain has TRBV3-1 and TRBJ1-1; D unclear. The CDR3 runs to 13 residues. In germline, CDR1 is LGHDT, CDR2 YNNKEL (reference sequence). V was trimmed by 4 bases and J by 2 bases, leaving 8 bases between them. The CDR3 sequence: CASSPHGNTEAFF. DNA of the CDR3: TGTGCCAGCAGCCCACATGGAAACACTGAAGCTTTCTTT.

This clonotype showed up just a few times. The chain carries TRBV6-1 and TRBJ2-2, with D perhaps TRBD2 (6 bases). Per germline, CDR1 MNHNS and CDR2 SASEGT. Trimming took off 4 bases at V and 5 bases at J, with 17 bases between the two ends. This CDR3 contains 16 residues. The CDR3 spells CASSAKAGIQTGELFF. The CDR3 DNA sequence: TGTGCCAGCAGTGCCAAGGCGGGGATTCAAACCGGGGAGCTGTTTTTT.

The V call is TRBV4-3, the J call TRBJ2-1; 9 bases line up with TRBD1. The CDR3 is 17 amino acids. In germline, CDR1 is LGHNA, CDR2 YSLEER. J lost 10 bases, V lost 0 bases, and 13 bases had no gene match. CDR3 amino acids: CASSQDLVGTGWDEQFF. The CDR3 region has the DNA TGCGCCAGCAGCCAAGATCTTGTGGGGACAGGGTGGGACGAGCAGTTCTTC.